This T cell receptor (beta chain) derives from a study of T cell changes during pregnancy in multiple sclerosis. Measured with immunoSEQ multiplex PCR; TCRdb has only the in-frame clones, and not every one. The data contain approximately 100,000 clones, 85% to 95% of them singletons. Per the germline V gene, CDR1 is SGHTS and CDR2 is YDEGEE. This CDR3 region has 14 residues. The ends were cut back, 0 bases at V and 2 bases at J, with 9 bases in the middle. The J gene is TRBJ2-7, the V gene TRBV5-8; D might be TRBD2 (7 bases). This TCR was sampled from a female donor with multiple sclerosis, enrolled in a pregnancy study. This specimen was peripheral blood, taken after pregnancy. The chain's CDR3 is CASSLEGGAYEQYF. In DNA form, the CDR3 reads TGTGCCAGCAGCTTGGAGGGGGGGGCCTACGAGCAGTACTTC. Full variable domain (remainder filled in from reference TRBV5-8 and TRBJ2-7): EAGVTQSPTHLIKTRGQQATLRCSPISGHTSVYWYQQALGLGLQFLLWYDEGEERNRGNFPPRFSGRQFPNYSSELNVNALELEDSALYLCASSLEGGAYEQYFGPGTRLTVT.